This TCR beta chain appears in the sequencing data of a study of spatial heterogeneity in lung cancer. Time point given: sample taken at primary tumor resection. Frozen PBMC, nontumor lung or tumor provided whole RNA, which was sequenced unsorted. This clonotype appeared many times. TCRdb independently ran MiXCR on the 5' RACE reads; one entry per CDR3 protein. The repertoire holds 39,000 or so distinct CDR3 sequences, with around 3.1% as singletons. This CDR3 is built from 14 residues. Germline V gene lookup returns CDR1 SQVTM and CDR2 ANQGSEA. The J segment lost 4 bases and the V segment lost 6 bases, leaving 8 bases of the junction unmatched.

This clonotype was sampled from a male donor with early-stage non-small cell lung cancer. Sequences were derived from normal lung tissue next to the tumor, sampled at surgery. The J gene is TRBJ2-2, the V gene TRBV29-1; TRBD1 agrees at 7 bases. This chain's CDR3 is CSVARTGATGELFF. In nucleotides, the CDR3 is TGCAGCGTGGCCAGAACAGGGGCCACCGGGGAGCTGTTTTTT.